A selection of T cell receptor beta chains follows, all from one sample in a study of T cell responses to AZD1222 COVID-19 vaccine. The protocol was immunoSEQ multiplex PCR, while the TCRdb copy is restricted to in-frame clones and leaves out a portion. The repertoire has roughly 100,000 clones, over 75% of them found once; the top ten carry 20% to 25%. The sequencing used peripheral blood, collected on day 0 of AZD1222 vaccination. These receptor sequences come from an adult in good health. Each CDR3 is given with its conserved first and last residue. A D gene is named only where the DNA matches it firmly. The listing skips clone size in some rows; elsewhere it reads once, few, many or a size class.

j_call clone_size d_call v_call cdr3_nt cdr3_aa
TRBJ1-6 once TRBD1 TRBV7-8 TGTGCCAGCAGCATGGGACAGGGGAATTCACCCCTCCACTTT CASSMGQGNSPLHF
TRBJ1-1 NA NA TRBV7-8 TGTGCCAGCAGCGCCAATAATGAAGCTTTCTTT CASSANNEAFF
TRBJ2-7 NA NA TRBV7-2 TGTGCCAGCAGCTTAGTCCCGGGGACGGCAGTCTACGAGCAGTACTTC CASSLVPGTAVYEQYF
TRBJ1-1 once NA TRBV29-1 TGCAGCTCCCGGACCTGGGACACTGAAGCTTTCTTT CSSRTWDTEAFF
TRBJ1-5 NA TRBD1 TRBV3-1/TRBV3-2 TGTGCCAGCAGCCAAGGGACAGGGGGAAATCAGCCCCAGCATTTT CASSQGTGGNQPQHF
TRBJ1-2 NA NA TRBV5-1 TGCGCCAGCAGCTTTGGGACGCAGGGTGGCTATGGCTACACCTTC CASSFGTQGGYGYTF
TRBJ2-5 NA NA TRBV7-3 TGTGCCAGCAGCTCCTTCGGGGGGCCTCAAGAGACCCAGTACTTC CASSSFGGPQETQYF
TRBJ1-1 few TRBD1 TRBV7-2 TGTGCCAGCAGCCTACGGACAGGGAACACTGAAGCTTTCTTT CASSLRTGNTEAFF
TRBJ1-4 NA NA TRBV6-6 TGTGCCAGCAGCCAGGGAGCTCCTAATGAAAAACTGTTTTTT CASSQGAPNEKLFF
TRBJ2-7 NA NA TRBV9 TGTGCCAGCAGCCCAAATAGGGGATCTCGGGGCGAGCAGTACTTC CASSPNRGSRGEQYF
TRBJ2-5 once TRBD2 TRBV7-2 TGTGCCAGCAGCCCCCCAGCGGGGGGGTTCCAAGAGACCCAGTACTTC CASSPPAGGFQETQYF
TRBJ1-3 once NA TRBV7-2 TGTGCCAGCAGCTTAGGGGGTGCTTCTGGAAACACCATATATTTT CASSLGGASGNTIYF
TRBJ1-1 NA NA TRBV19 TGTGCCAGTAGTGTTCCGGAGGGTGGGTTTAGCACTGAAGCTTTCTTT CASSVPEGGFSTEAFF
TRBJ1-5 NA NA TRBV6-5 TGTGCCAGCTCAGACATGTGGTTGCAGCCCCAGCATTTT CASSDMWLQPQHF
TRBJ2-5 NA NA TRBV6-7 TGTGCCAGCAGTCCAGGGGGGCAAGAGACCCAGTACTTC CASSPGGQETQYF
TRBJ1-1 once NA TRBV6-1 TGTGCCAGCAGTGAACTCCGGGCGATGAACACTGAAGCTTTCTTT CASSELRAMNTEAFF
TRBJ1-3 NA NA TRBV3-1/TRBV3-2 TGTGCCAGCAGCCAAGGGTCGGGGATAGGAAACACCATATATTTT CASSQGSGIGNTIYF
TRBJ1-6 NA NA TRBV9 TGTGCCAGCAGCACCCACGCAGGGTCGGGTAATTCACCCCTCCACTTT CASSTHAGSGNSPLHF
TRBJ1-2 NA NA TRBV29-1 TGCAGCGTTGTGCCGGATCTCTATGGCTACACCTTC CSVVPDLYGYTF
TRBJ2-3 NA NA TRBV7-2 TGTGCCAGCATCCCAGACTCCACGGCAGATACGCAGTATTTT CASIPDSTADTQYF
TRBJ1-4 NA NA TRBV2 TGTGCCAGCGGGAGGGGTACAGAGTACGGTGAAAAACTGTTTTTT CASGRGTEYGEKLFF
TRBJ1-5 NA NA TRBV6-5 TGTGCCAGCAGTAATTCTCGCAATCAGCCCCAGCATTTT CASSNSRNQPQHF
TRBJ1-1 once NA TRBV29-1 TGCAGCGTGGCAGGGGATTTGAACACTGAAGCTTTCTTT CSVAGDLNTEAFF
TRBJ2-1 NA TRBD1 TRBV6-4 TGTGCCAGCAGTGACAAACAGGGGTTTAAGCAGTTCTTC CASSDKQGFKQFF
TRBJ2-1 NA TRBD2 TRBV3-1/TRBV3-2 TGTGCCAGCAGCTCGGGACTAGCGGCAGTTGGGCAGTTCTTC CASSSGLAAVGQFF
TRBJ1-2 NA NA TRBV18 TGTGCCAGCTCATCACTTCCAGTCTCTAACTATGGCTACACCTTC CASSSLPVSNYGYTF
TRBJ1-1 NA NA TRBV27 TGTGCCAGCAGTTTAATTATGAGGGTTGGGAAAACTGAAGCTTTCTTT CASSLIMRVGKTEAFF
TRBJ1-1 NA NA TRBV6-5 TGTGCCAGCAGAAGAGACGGAGAGGGCACTGAAGCTTTCTTT CASRRDGEGTEAFF
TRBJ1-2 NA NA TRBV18 TGTGCCAGCTCATCCAACCTGGGCTACACCTTC CASSSNLGYTF
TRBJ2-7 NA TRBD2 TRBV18 TGTGCCAGCTCACCCGGACTAGAAAGCTACGAGCAGTACTTC CASSPGLESYEQYF
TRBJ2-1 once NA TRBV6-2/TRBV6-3 TGTGCCAGCAGCCGGATGGGCTCCTACAATGAGCAGTTCTTC CASSRMGSYNEQFF
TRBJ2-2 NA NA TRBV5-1 TGCGCCAGCACGAGGACGGCTCCGAACACCGGGGAGCTGTTTTTT CASTRTAPNTGELFF
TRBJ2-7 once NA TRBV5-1 TGCGCCAGCAGCTTGGCTCCCGGTTCCTTTGGGGAGCAGTACTTC CASSLAPGSFGEQYF
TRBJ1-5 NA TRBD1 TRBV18 TGTGCCAGCTCACCTACAGGACAGGTTGGTCAGCCCCAGCATTTT CASSPTGQVGQPQHF
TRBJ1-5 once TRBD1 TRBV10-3 TGTGCCATCAGAGGGGCCGAGGGGGCAAATCAGCCCCAGCATTTT CAIRGAEGANQPQHF
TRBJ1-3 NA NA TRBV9 TGTGCCAGCAGCGTAGCTCCCACAGGGACAGGAAACACCATATATTTT CASSVAPTGTGNTIYF
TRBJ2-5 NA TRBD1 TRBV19 TGTGCCAGTATGCCAGGGGGAAGAGAGACCCAGTACTTC CASMPGGRETQYF